Below are 25 T cell receptor beta chains sequenced from a single sample in a study of blood T cell repertoires in COVID-19. Only in-frame clones appear in the TCRdb table, and some are missing; sequencing was by immunoSEQ multiplex PCR. The sample has around 230,000 clones; around 90% are singletons. The source material was PBMCs or T cells enriched from blood (not recorded which). All receptors derive from a woman between 25 and 40 years old who had recovered from COVID-19.

The gene calls are TRBV6-2 or TRBV6-3 and TRBJ2-1; 9 positions match TRBD1. Germline CDR1 MNHEY, CDR2 SVGEGT. This CDR3 contains 15 residues. With 6 bases clipped from V and 4 bases from J, the junction kept 7 bases outside the gene matches. CDR3 DNA sequence: TGTGCCAGCAGCCCCCGGACAGGGGTTTACAATGAGCAGTTCTTC. Its protein is CASSPRTGVYNEQFF.

The chain links TRBV6-4 to TRBJ2-1; maybe TRBD1 (8 bases). The CDR3 extends over 16 amino acids. V was trimmed by 6 bases and J by 0 bases, leaving 15 bases between them. Per germline, CDR1 MRHNA and CDR2 SNTAGT. Here the CDR3 DNA reads TGTGCCAGCAGCCAGACAGGGGACTACTCCTACAATGAGCAGTTCTTC. Translation gives CASSQTGDYSYNEQFF.

This sequence joins TRBV5-1 and TRBJ2-1; TRBD1 matches 11 bases. CDR1 is SGHRS and CDR2 is YFSETQ in the germline V gene. The V segment lost 0 bases and the J segment 8 bases; nucleotides outside the gene matches: 7. The CDR3 sequence is 16 residues long. The CDR3 sequence: CASSLEPGQGDDEQFF. The CDR3 DNA is TGCGCCAGCAGCTTGGAACCGGGACAGGGGGACGATGAGCAGTTCTTC.

The CDR3 sequence is CSAGDRGGRYF. CDR3 DNA sequence: TGCAGTGCTGGGGACAGGGGAGGCAGGTACTTC. J is TRBJ2-4 and V is TRBV20-1; 10 bases map to TRBD1. The junction had 7 bases not matched to a gene; V was cut back by 5 bases and J by 15 bases. The germline V gene has CDR1 DFQATT and CDR2 SNEGSKA (reference sequence). The CDR3 contains 11 residues.

This clone was detected only once. The J gene is TRBJ2-7, the V gene TRBV6-2 or TRBV6-3, with D possibly matching TRBD1 (5 bases). V lost 4 bases and J 4 bases, leaving 8 bases between the germline ends. The germline CDR1 and CDR2 sequences are MNHEY and SVGEGT. The CDR3 spans 12 residues. CDR3 DNA sequence: TGTGCCAGCAGTTGGAACAGGTACGAGCAGTACTTC. Translated: CASSWNRYEQYF.

This clone was observed a few times. The rearrangement links TRBV7-9 to TRBJ1-1, with D maybe TRBD1 (5 bases). Germline V lookup: CDR1 SEHNR, CDR2 FQNEAQ (reference sequence). This CDR3 comprises 15 residues. Trimming removed 1 base from V and 4 bases from J, with 13 bases in between. The CDR3 DNA reads as TGTGCCAGCAGCTTAGGGGACTGGGGAGGCACTGAAGCTTTCTTT. Its protein product is CASSLGDWGGTEAFF. The full variable domain, in which reference TRBV7-9 and TRBJ1-1 provide the parts outside the CDR3, is DTGVSQNPRHKITKRGQNVTFRCDPISEHNRLYWYRQTLGQGPEFLTYFQNEAQLEKSRLLSDRFSAERPKGSFSTLEIQRTEQGDSAMYLCASSLGDWGGTEAFFGQGTRLTVV.

J is TRBJ2-6 and V is TRBV7-3; no clear D gene. V was shortened by 4 bases and J by 0 bases, with 7 bases between the two germline ends. Germline V gene sequence: CDR1 SGHTA, CDR2 FQGTGA. The CDR3 spans 15 residues. The CDR3 spells CASSSQDSGANVLTF. CDR3 DNA: TGTGCCAGCAGCTCCCAGGACTCTGGGGCCAACGTCCTGACTTTC.

The V call is TRBV27, the J call TRBJ1-2; the D gene is possibly TRBD1 (6 bases). The CDR3 runs 15 residues. Germline CDR1 MNHEY, CDR2 SMNVEV (reference sequence). V shed 5 bases and J shed 5 bases, with 18 bases lying between them. The DNA of the CDR3 is TGTGCCAGCAGTATAAACCAGGGGATTGGGTATGGCTACACCTTC. It encodes CASSINQGIGYGYTF.

This sequence joins TRBV9 and TRBJ1-2; 7 bases fit TRBD1. Looked up from germline, CDR1 is SGDLS and CDR2 is YYNGEE. Unmatched junction bases numbered 5, after V lost 6 bases and J lost 6 bases. The CDR3 is made up of 12 amino acids. The CDR3 DNA reads TGTGCCAGCAACGGACAGGTGGATGGCTACACCTTC. Protein: CASNGQVDGYTF.

This clone was seen a few times. The chain is built from TRBV3-1 (or the pseudogene TRBV3-2) and TRBJ1-2; possible D gene TRBD1, 6 bases. The CDR3 totals 14 residues. The germline CDR1 and CDR2 sequences are LGHDT and YNNKEL (reference sequence). V was shortened by 1 base and J by 5 bases, with 11 bases between the two germline ends. The CDR3 here is CASSQGGQLYGYTF. The CDR3 nucleotides read TGTGCCAGCAGCCAAGGGGGGCAGCTATATGGCTACACCTTC.

The J gene is TRBJ1-1, the V gene TRBV7-9; D gene uncertain. V was pared by 0 bases and J by 6 bases, with 11 bases between. The germline V gene has CDR1 SEHNR and CDR2 FQNEAQ (reference sequence). This CDR3 region has 14 residues. CDR3 nucleotides: TGTGCCAGCAGCTTAGCTAAGGTCGGGTCTGAAGCTTTCTTT. This codes for CASSLAKVGSEAFF.

V is TRBV6-2 or TRBV6-3 and J is TRBJ2-1; tentatively, D is TRBD2 (6 bases). CDR3 length: 16 residues. V lost 2 bases and J 6 bases, leaving 17 bases between the germline ends. Germline CDR1 is MNHEY and CDR2 is SVGEGT. CDR3 sequence reads: CASSYNPGDGRNEQFF. CDR3 in DNA: TGTGCCAGCAGTTACAATCCGGGGGATGGTCGCAATGAGCAGTTCTTC.

CDR3 DNA: TGTGCCAGCAGCTTGGGGAGACAGGGGGATGGCTACACCTTC. It is translated as CASSLGRQGDGYTF. V usage is TRBV5-4 and J usage is TRBJ1-2; 9 nucleotides match TRBD1. The CDR3 sequence is 14 residues long. The germline V gene encodes CDR1 SGHNT and CDR2 YYREEE (reference sequence). The V and J ends lost 0 bases and 6 bases, in that order; junction bases with no gene match: 3.

The chain is built from TRBV5-1 and TRBJ2-7, with 9 nucleotides matching TRBD1. There are 15 residues in the CDR3. CDR1 and CDR2 (germline): SGHRS, YFSETQ. V shed 2 bases, J shed 3 bases, and the junction held 6 bases outside the gene matches. CDR3 DNA sequence: TGCGCCAGCAGCTTCGACGGGACAGGGTACTACGAGCAGTACTTC. Encoded protein: CASSFDGTGYYEQYF.

The V and J genes are TRBV4-3 and TRBJ1-1; D is uncertain. The CDR3 sequence is 13 residues long. Trimming left V 0 bases short and J 7 bases short, with 9 bases between. The germline gives CDR1 LGHNA, CDR2 YSLEER. The CDR3 region is CASSQESFGEAFF. In DNA form, the CDR3 reads TGCGCCAGCAGCCAAGAAAGCTTTGGTGAAGCTTTCTTT.

The chain has TRBV11-3 and TRBJ2-1; 8 nucleotides match TRBD1. Germline V gene sequence: CDR1 SGHNT, CDR2 YENEEA. The CDR3 has 15 residues. J lost 4 bases, V lost 5 bases, and 7 bases had no gene match. The CDR3 spells CASSPGTGIYNEQFF. The CDR3 nucleotides read TGTGCCAGCAGCCCTGGGACAGGTATATACAATGAGCAGTTCTTC.

The chain recombines TRBV7-9 with TRBJ1-2; perhaps TRBD1 as D (5 bases). The CDR3 extends over 15 amino acids. Trimming removed 5 bases from V and 4 bases from J, with 17 bases in between. Germline V lookup: CDR1 SEHNR, CDR2 FQNEAQ (reference sequence). The CDR3 nucleotides are TGTGCCAGCAGCGAACCGGGCAGGGTCGCCTATGGCTACACCTTC. It translates to CASSEPGRVAYGYTF.

This clone was counted once. This chain joins TRBV7-9 and TRBJ1-1, with D possibly being TRBD1 (5 bases). The CDR3 has 13 amino acids. Germline V CDR1 and CDR2: SEHNR, FQNEAQ (reference sequence). V was trimmed by 5 bases and J by 6 bases, leaving 13 bases between them. The CDR3 DNA reads as TGTGCCAGCAGCCGAAAGGGGCTATCTGAAGCTTTCTTT. Residues: CASSRKGLSEAFF.

The V gene is TRBV6-2 or TRBV6-3, the J gene TRBJ1-2; maybe TRBD1 (6 bases). The CDR3 covers 11 residues. Between the trimmed V and J ends, which lost 6 bases and 12 bases, there was a span of 14 bases. The germline gives CDR1 MNHEY, CDR2 SVGEGT. CDR3 coding DNA: TGTGCCAGCAGCTATCTACAGGGACACACCTTC. This gives the protein CASSYLQGHTF.

This clone was found once. The gene calls are TRBV7-8 and TRBJ1-5; 7 positions match TRBD1. J was trimmed by 3 bases and V by 5 bases; bases with no gene match: 4. This CDR3 comprises 14 residues. Germline values: CDR1 SGHVS, CDR2 FQNEAQ. The CDR3 protein is CASSLDRDNQPQHF. CDR3 sequence (DNA): TGTGCCAGCAGCCTTGACAGGGACAATCAGCCCCAGCATTTT.

The J gene is TRBJ1-2, the V gene TRBV7-3; D perhaps matches TRBD1 (5 bases). The V end lost 3 bases, the J end lost 0 bases, and 11 bases lay between the germline ends. The CDR3 totals 15 residues. Germline V gives CDR1 SGHTA, CDR2 FQGTGA. The chain's CDR3 is CASSLEGPPNYGYTF. Written as DNA, the CDR3 is TGTGCCAGCAGCTTGGAGGGGCCCCCTAACTATGGCTACACCTTC.

The gene calls are TRBV6-2 or TRBV6-3 and TRBJ1-6, with a weak D call TRBD1 (6 bases). Germline CDR1 MNHEY, CDR2 SVGEGT. This CDR3 is built from 14 residues. V lost 5 bases and J lost 7, with 12 bases in between. The CDR3 DNA follows: TGTGCCAGCAGTCCCGGACAGTTCAATTCACCCCTCCACTTT. It codes for CASSPGQFNSPLHF.

This clone was counted a few times. The rearrangement links TRBV5-6 to TRBJ1-6, with D tentatively TRBD1 (6 bases). The germline V and J ends were trimmed by 3 bases and 8 bases, with 9 bases remaining between them. Germline CDR1 and CDR2: SGHDT and YYEEEE. The CDR3 has 13 amino acids. The CDR3 here is CASSWYRDSPLHF. The CDR3 DNA follows: TGTGCCAGCAGCTGGTACAGGGATTCACCCCTCCACTTT.

The chain recombines TRBV29-1 with TRBJ2-3; 7 positions match TRBD1. The CDR3 is 13 amino acids. The V gene end was trimmed by 3 bases and the J gene end by 1 base; junction bases not matched to a gene: 1. The germline CDR1 and CDR2 sequences are SQVTM and ANQGSEA. For the CDR3, the DNA is TGCAGCGTTGACGGACAGGGCACAGATACGCAGTATTTT. It translates to CSVDGQGTDTQYF.

CDR3 bases: TGCAGCGCCGGAGAAGGAAGGTTCTCTGGAAACACCATATATTTT. Amino acid sequence: CSAGEGRFSGNTIYF. This chain uses TRBV29-1 with TRBJ1-3; D is uncertain. The germline gives CDR1 SQVTM, CDR2 ANQGSEA. The CDR3 extends over 15 amino acids. Trimming left V 7 bases short and J 0 bases short, with 16 bases between.